Each of the 9 T cell receptor beta chains below was sequenced from the same sample in a study of blood T cell repertoires in COVID-19. Assay: immunoSEQ multiplex PCR; the TCRdb copy retains only in-frame clones and omits some. This sample has 90,000 to 100,000 clones, with roughly nine tenths found just once. The specimen was peripheral blood. The receptors come from a man in his forties or fifties with acute or convalescent COVID-19.

V gene TRBV5-4 combines with J gene TRBJ1-2, with a tentative D call TRBD1 (6 bases). V was shortened by 1 base and J by 7 bases, with 11 bases between the two germline ends. CDR3 length equals 13 residues. Germline V gives CDR1 SGHNT, CDR2 YYREEE (reference sequence). The DNA of the CDR3 is TGTGCCAGCAGCTTGACAGGGAAAATTGGCTACACCTTC. As protein: CASSLTGKIGYTF.

The chain uses TRBV9 and TRBJ2-3; D not resolved. Germline CDR1 reads SGDLS; CDR2 reads YYNGEE. Trimming shortened V by 0 bases and J by 6 bases, and 5 bases separated the two germline ends. This CDR3 comprises 12 residues. The DNA for the CDR3 is TGTGCCAGCAGCGTAGGGCGGGATACGCAGTATTTT. Its translation: CASSVGRDTQYF.

A single count supports this clone. This chain uses TRBV4-3 with TRBJ1-2, with no clear D. The V end lost 0 bases, the J end lost 4 bases, and 6 bases lay between the germline ends. The CDR3 contains 13 residues. CDR1 LGHNA and CDR2 YSLEER come from the germline V gene. CDR3 nucleotides: TGCGCCAGCAGCCAAGATTTCGGCTATGGCTACACCTTC. Its protein is CASSQDFGYGYTF.

In DNA form, the CDR3 reads TGTGCCCCGGTCGGTAGCGGGAGGGCCCCAGATACGCAGTATTTT. It translates to CAPVGSGRAPDTQYF. The V and J genes are TRBV10-3 and TRBJ2-3; 11 bases map to TRBD2. The CDR3 sequence is 15 residues long. With V trimmed by 11 bases and J by 4 bases, 11 bases remained unmatched. Per germline, CDR1 ENHRY and CDR2 SYGVKD.

The rearrangement joins TRBV7-2 to TRBJ2-1; 8 bases are shared with TRBD2. Trimming cost V 4 bases and J 13 bases; bases outside gene matches: 9. Germline CDR1 reads SGHTA; CDR2 reads FQGNSA. CDR3 size: 13 residues. The CDR3 is CASSSATSVNQFF. For the CDR3, the DNA is TGTGCCAGCAGCTCCGCGACTAGCGTAAATCAGTTCTTC.

V gene TRBV5-4 combines with J gene TRBJ2-7, with D perhaps TRBD1 (6 bases). The CDR3 length is 16 residues. Trimming pared 4 bases from V and 4 bases from J, leaving 21 bases between. The V gene's germline CDR1 is SGHNT and CDR2 YYREEE (reference sequence). The DNA for the CDR3 is TGTGCCAGCAGCACTACAGGACAGACGGGTGTGTACGAGCAGTACTTC. This gives the protein CASSTTGQTGVYEQYF.

This clone was found once. J is TRBJ2-2 and V is TRBV9, with a tentative D call TRBD2 (6 bases). V was pared by 6 bases and J by 4 bases, with 10 bases between. The germline CDR1 and CDR2 sequences are SGDLS and YYNGEE. CDR3 size: 13 residues. The CDR3 DNA reads TGTGCCAGCACCGGGGGAGGCACCGGGGAGCTGTTTTTT. This sequence encodes CASTGGGTGELFF.

This clone was seen once. The J gene is TRBJ2-2, the V gene TRBV15, with 7 bases aligning to TRBD1. Germline V CDR1 and CDR2: LNHNV, YYDKDF (reference sequence). Trimming took 2 bases from V and 4 from J; bases not matched to a gene: 10. The CDR3 covers 17 residues. The CDR3 loop reads CATSRSPRDSFTGELFF. The CDR3 region has the DNA TGTGCCACCAGCAGATCCCCCCGGGACAGCTTCACCGGGGAGCTGTTTTTT.

The chain is built from TRBV7-2 and TRBJ2-7; a weak D match, TRBD1 (5 bases). Germline V CDR1 and CDR2: SGHTA, FQGNSA. V was trimmed by 2 bases and J by 3 bases, leaving 11 bases between them. The CDR3 length is 14 residues. DNA for the CDR3: TGTGCCAGCAGCTTATATGGTAGGGGCTACGAGCAGTACTTC. Protein product: CASSLYGRGYEQYF.